Following are 16 T cell receptor beta chains from one sample sequenced in a study of identical twins. MiXCR was run by TCRdb on the 5' RACE reads, yielding one entry per CDR3 protein. The table records about 690,000 distinct CDR3 sequences, roughly 6% of them present only once. Sequencing used naive T cells sorted from blood. The receptors come from a man younger than 35 in good health.

This clonotype was picked up many times. The chain recombines TRBV5-1 with TRBJ1-2; D remains unclear. V was trimmed by 0 bases and J by 4 bases, leaving 4 bases between them. The germline CDR1 and CDR2 sequences are SGHRS and YFSETQ. The CDR3 has 12 amino acids. DNA of the CDR3: TGCGCCAGCAGCTTGGCAGCCTATGGCTACACCTTC. Translation: CASSLAAYGYTF.

This clonotype has a count of ten or more. The CDR3 DNA reads TGCAGTGCTAGCGGTAGCGGGATCTCCTACGAGCAGTACTTC. It codes for CSASGSGISYEQYF. The V gene is TRBV20-1, the J gene TRBJ2-7, with 8 bases fitting TRBD2. The J segment lost 0 bases and the V segment lost 3 bases, leaving 4 bases of the junction unmatched. The length of the CDR3 is 14 residues. Germline CDR1 and CDR2: DFQATT and SNEGSKA (reference sequence).

This clonotype came up a few times. This chain joins TRBV15 and TRBJ2-7; D might be TRBD1 (5 bases). This CDR3 region has 14 residues. Per the germline V gene, CDR1 is LNHNV and CDR2 is YYDKDF (reference sequence). Trimming shortened V by 1 base and J by 2 bases, and 9 bases separated the two germline ends. The CDR3 reads CATSRVARAYEQYF. CDR3 coding DNA: TGTGCCACCAGCAGAGTAGCCAGGGCCTACGAGCAGTACTTC.

The rearrangement joins TRBV24-1 to TRBJ1-2, with 7 positions matching TRBD1. The ends lost 3 bases at V and 5 bases at J; junction bases unmatched: 5. The germline V gene encodes CDR1 KGHDR and CDR2 SFDVKD. This CDR3 region has 14 residues. Here the CDR3 reads CATSDPGQKYGYTF. The CDR3 region has the DNA TGTGCCACCAGTGATCCGGGACAGAAATATGGCTACACCTTC.

As for this clonotype: This may be a read error: a much more frequent sequence differs by one nucleotide. The chain uses TRBV12-3 or TRBV12-4 and TRBJ1-4, with D possibly matching TRBD1 (6 bases). The CDR3 spans 15 residues. The CDR3 loop is CASTIGGTTNVKLFF. The DNA for the CDR3 is TGTGCCAGCACCATAGGGGGAACAACTAATGTAAAACTGTTTTTT.

The sample holds many counts of this clonotype. This sequence joins TRBV12-3 or TRBV12-4 and TRBJ2-3, with 8 bases lining up with TRBD2. The CDR3 spans 12 residues. V was pared by 5 bases and J by 10 bases, with 5 bases of the junction left unmatched. The CDR3 spells CASSPSGRAQYF. CDR3 coding DNA: TGTGCCAGCAGTCCAAGCGGGAGAGCGCAGTATTTT.

This clonotype came up a few times. The chain links TRBV7-9 to TRBJ2-5, with D perhaps assigned TRBD1 or TRBD2 (5 bases each). Trimming cost V 3 bases and J 3 bases, with 17 bases left between them. Germline V gene sequence: CDR1 SEHNR, CDR2 FQNEAQ (reference sequence). This CDR3 has 16 residues. The CDR3 DNA reads as TGTGCCAGCAGCTTGCTACTGGTCAGGGAGAAAGAGACCCAGTACTTC. It codes for CASSLLLVREKETQYF.

The CDR3 bases are TGCAGTGCTAGAGTGACAGCTTATGGCTACACCTTC. This codes for CSARVTAYGYTF. The rearrangement links TRBV20-1 to TRBJ1-2, with D tentatively TRBD1 (5 bases). Per the germline V gene, CDR1 is DFQATT and CDR2 is SNEGSKA (reference sequence). Trimming pared 1 base from V and 5 bases from J, leaving 8 bases between. The CDR3 runs 12 residues.

This clonotype was picked up many times. This sequence joins TRBV5-1 and TRBJ2-7; TRBD2 aligns across 8 bases. CDR1 SGHRS and CDR2 YFSETQ come from the germline V gene. V lost 7 bases, J lost 3 bases, and 12 bases stayed unmatched. CDR3 length: 15 amino acids. CDR3 amino acids: CASHPGGAKDYEQYF. DNA of the CDR3: TGCGCCAGCCACCCCGGGGGGGCCAAAGACTACGAGCAGTACTTC.

This clonotype was seen ten or more times. J is TRBJ1-4 and V is TRBV20-1; tentative D call: TRBD1 (5 bases). V lost 5 bases, J lost 8 bases, and 15 bases lay in between. This CDR3 is 13 amino acids long. CDR1 and CDR2 (germline): DFQATT, SNEGSKA (reference sequence). In DNA form, the CDR3 reads TGCAGTGCTGTCCAACCCTCAGGGGAAAAACTGTTTTTT. Translated, it gives CSAVQPSGEKLFF.

Ten or more counts support this clonotype. The chain combines TRBV5-1 with TRBJ1-2; 7 positions match TRBD1. This CDR3 has 14 residues. Per the germline V gene, CDR1 is SGHRS and CDR2 is YFSETQ. With V trimmed by 4 bases and J by 2 bases, 5 bases remained unmatched. The DNA of the CDR3 is TGCGCCAGCAGCCCACAGACAGGGAACTATGGCTACACCTTC. Translated: CASSPQTGNYGYTF. Full variable domain (rest looked up from reference TRBV5-1 and TRBJ1-2): KAGVTQTPRYLIKTRGQQVTLSCSPISGHRSVSWYQQTPGQGLQFLFEYFSETQRNKGNFPGRFSGRQFSNSRSEMNVSTLELGDSALYLCASSPQTGNYGYTFGSGTRLTVV.

This clonotype was seen many times. The J gene is TRBJ1-2, the V gene TRBV10-3; D not certain. Germline loops: CDR1 ENHRY, CDR2 SYGVKD. This CDR3 has 11 amino acids. V lost 7 bases and J lost 6, with 9 bases in between. The chain's CDR3 is CAINQADGYTF. DNA for the CDR3: TGTGCCATCAATCAGGCCGATGGCTACACCTTC.

This chain connects TRBV24-1 to TRBJ2-7, with D uncertain. This CDR3 is built from 10 residues. The V and J ends lost 5 bases and 5 bases respectively, with 3 bases between them. Per germline, CDR1 KGHDR and CDR2 SFDVKD. CDR3 amino acids: CATSVHEQYV. CDR3 sequence (DNA): TGTGCCACCAGTGTCCACGAGCAGTACGTC.

This clonotype has ten or more counts. CDR3 in DNA: TGTGCCAGCGTGACGTCTAGCGGGAGTGCTTCCTCCTACAATGAGCAGTTCTTC. Translating it yields CASVTSSGSASSYNEQFF. The chain couples TRBV12-3 or TRBV12-4 to TRBJ2-1; TRBD2 matches 10 bases. V was pared by 8 bases and J by 0 bases, with 13 bases of the junction left unmatched. CDR3 length: 18 residues.

This clonotype occurred many times. This chain joins TRBV27 and TRBJ2-2; 7 bases map to TRBD1. This CDR3 has 16 residues. Germline CDR1 reads MNHEY; CDR2 reads SMNVEV (reference sequence). V was pared by 5 bases and J by 3 bases, with 9 bases of the junction left unmatched. The CDR3 coding sequence is TGTGCCAGCAGTGCCTCGACAGGGATGTACACCGGGGAGCTGTTTTTT. Translated: CASSASTGMYTGELFF.

At least ten counts were recorded for this clonotype. The chain recombines TRBV29-1 with TRBJ2-2, with 7 bases matching TRBD1. This CDR3 is built from 16 residues. CDR1 is SQVTM, CDR2 ANQGSEA, per germline. V gave up 0 bases and J gave up 3 bases; unmatched junction bases: 7. The CDR3 sequence is CSVEDQEQGYTGELFF. CDR3 bases: TGCAGCGTTGAAGATCAGGAACAGGGGTACACCGGGGAGCTGTTTTTT.